These 3 T cell receptor beta chains came from one sample sequenced in a study of T-cell memory formation after mild COVID-19. TCRdb re-analysed the 5' RACE reads in MiXCR, keeping a single row per CDR3 protein. The profile shows hundreds of thousands of distinct CDR3 sequences, around 16% of them singletons. Sample: PBMCs or a T cell subset sorted from them (not recorded which). Every receptor here comes from a man aged 18 to 35 who had mild COVID-19 (a few samples of this study predate the infection). Cell type and time point are not known.

The chain employs TRBV9 and TRBJ2-6, with D possibly being TRBD2 (5 bases). Per the germline V gene, CDR1 is SGDLS and CDR2 is YYNGEE. CDR3 length equals 17 residues. The germline V and J ends were trimmed by 5 bases and 0 bases, with 15 bases remaining between them. CDR3 DNA: TGTGCCAGCAGACGGGGTACCAGGAACTCTGGGGCCAACGTCCTGACTTTC. Translation: CASRRGTRNSGANVLTF.

The chain combines TRBV14 with TRBJ1-2; no definite D call. Germline V gives CDR1 SGHDN, CDR2 FVKESK. This CDR3 comprises 13 residues. V lost 4 bases and J 1 base, leaving 7 bases between the germline ends. The DNA of the CDR3 is TGTGCCAGCAGCCTGGGCTTTAACTATGGCTACACCTTC. Translating gives CASSLGFNYGYTF.

This clonotype was counted a single time. The genes are TRBV20-1 and TRBJ2-7, with D perhaps matching TRBD1 (6 bases). This CDR3 region has 14 residues. Trimming removed 4 bases from V and 2 bases from J, with 15 bases in between. The germline CDR1 and CDR2 sequences are DFQATT and SNEGSKA (reference sequence). The CDR3 spells CSATPGTLTYEQYF. CDR3 nucleotides: TGCAGTGCTACCCCCGGGACACTTACCTACGAGCAGTACTTC.